This T cell receptor beta chain appears in the sequencing data of a study of T cells in Graves' hyperthyroidism and ophthalmopathy. From RNA transcripts, TCR beta CDR3 regions were amplified. Researchers ran a first-round RT-PCR on the TCR CDR3 using the HTBI primer set. Using its own MiXCR run on the multiplex PCR reads, TCRdb lists one record per CDR3 protein. The sample consists of hundreds of thousands of distinct CDR3 sequences, around a sixth of them appearing once. The sample holds many counts of this clonotype. V was shortened by 5 bases and J by 6 bases, with 12 bases between the two germline ends. The CDR3 is 12 residues long. Germline values: CDR1 GTSNPN, CDR2 SVGIG (reference sequence). Subjects aged 18 to 65 presented with newly diagnosed hyperthyroidism of less than 2 months' duration.

This chain connects TRBV30 to TRBJ2-3; D might be TRBD2 (6 bases). The receptor was derived from a woman in her forties or fifties with Graves' hyperthyroidism that later progressed to Graves' ophthalmopathy. Sequencing was carried out using blood. CDR3 residues: CAWGGGVDTQYF. The CDR3 region has the DNA TGTGCCTGGGGAGGAGGGGTGGATACGCAGTATTTT. The whole variable domain, filled in from reference TRBV30 and TRBJ2-3, reads SQTIHQWPATLVQPVGSPLSLECTVEGTSNPNLYWYRQAAGRGLQLLFYSVGIGQISSEVPQNLSASRPQDRQFILSSKKLLLSDSGFYLCAWGGGVDTQYFGPGTRLTVL.